This entry is about one T cell receptor (beta chain). The authors' processing: From reference gene primer amplification, estimates of nucleated cell counts were derived. Clones were read by immunoSEQ multiplex PCR, and TCRdb kept only the in-frame ones, dropping some. V and J calls and clone size come straight from that table; D and trimming were deduced from the DNA. Among 120,000 to 150,000 clones listed, about 87% were seen once. Seattle cases were enrolled at active infection and followed longitudinally. These data are taken from a study of blood T cell repertoires in COVID-19. Study at large: Samples representing acute and convalescent COVID-19 were sourced from the United States, Italy and Spain. T cells, B-cell-depleted T cells, or PBMCs supplied cDNA or gDNA.

The germline gives CDR1 SGHTA, CDR2 FQGTGA. The CDR3 is 14 residues long. V was clipped by 2 bases and J by 10 bases; unmatched bases: 10. The sequencing sample was made of peripheral blood. The source is a human donor with COVID-19, enrolled during active disease. The donor label of this sample is uncertain. The rearrangement joins TRBV7-3 to TRBJ2-7; 8 bases line up with TRBD2. The CDR3 reads CASSLSSRGGTQYF. The CDR3 region has the DNA TGTGCCAGCAGCTTATCCTCCCGGGGGGGAACTCAGTACTTC.